This is a list of T cell receptor beta chains from one sample in a study of OX40 agonist ivuxolimab in advanced cancers. Assay: immunoSEQ multiplex PCR; the TCRdb copy retains only in-frame clones and omits some. The sample includes roughly 56,000 clones, under 90% of them seen just once. Sequenced here: CD4+ or CD8+ T cells sorted from blood, sampled in a trial of the OX40 agonist ivuxolimab. The receptors originated from an adult with an advanced solid tumor such as melanoma, head and neck, liver or kidney cancer. Both conserved end residues are part of each CDR3. The D gene is left open where the match is weak. Rows give clone size only sometimes, using once, few, many, or a class for an expanded clone.

D: -
length: 13
size: -
J: TRBJ2-3
V: TRBV7-7
DNA: TGTGCTAGCAGTCCCGTTAATGTAGATACGCAGTATTTT
CDR3: CASSPVNVDTQYF

D: -
length: 13
size: -
J: TRBJ2-5
V: TRBV5-1
DNA: TGCGCCAGCAGCCTGGGGGCCGGAGAGACCCAGTACTTC
CDR3: CASSLGAGETQYF

D: TRBD1
length: 13
size: -
J: TRBJ2-1
V: TRBV6-6
DNA: TGTGCCAGCGGGACAGCCCTCTACAATGAGCAGTTCTTC
CDR3: CASGTALYNEQFF

D: TRBD1
length: 14
size: -
J: TRBJ1-5
V: TRBV19
DNA: TGTGCCACCGGGGACAGGGGGTGGGAGCAGCCCCAGCATTTT
CDR3: CATGDRGWEQPQHF

D: TRBD1
length: 15
size: -
J: TRBJ2-3
V: TRBV5-1
DNA: TGCGCCAGCAGCCCCGGACAGGGCGAGACAGATACGCAGTATTTT
CDR3: CASSPGQGETDTQYF

D: -
length: 13
size: -
J: TRBJ1-4
V: TRBV29-1
DNA: TGCAGCGCCCGGAGGGGGGGGAATGAAAAACTGTTTTTT
CDR3: CSARRGGNEKLFF

D: -
length: 11
size: few
J: TRBJ2-7
V: TRBV29-1
DNA: TGCAGCGTTGCCCACAGCTACGAGCAGTACTTC
CDR3: CSVAHSYEQYF

D: -
length: 12
size: -
J: TRBJ2-7
V: TRBV19
DNA: TGTGCCAGCGGGGGACAGTTCTACGAGCAGTACTTC
CDR3: CASGGQFYEQYF

D: TRBD1
length: 17
size: -
J: TRBJ1-2
V: TRBV4-2
DNA: TGTGCCAGCAGCCAAGATGGGCGAGACAGGGAAAACTATGGCTACACCTTC
CDR3: CASSQDGRDRENYGYTF

D: -
length: 14
size: few
J: TRBJ2-5
V: TRBV9
DNA: TGTGCCAGCAGCGTAGGCGTTGGGACCGAGACCCAGTACTTC
CDR3: CASSVGVGTETQYF

D: TRBD1
length: 15
size: -
J: TRBJ1-6
V: TRBV18
DNA: TGTGCCAGCTCACCCCGGGACAGGGGAAATTCACCCCTCCACTTT
CDR3: CASSPRDRGNSPLHF

D: -
length: 17
size: -
J: TRBJ2-1
V: TRBV7-9
DNA: TGTGCCAGCAGCTCCTTGTCCATGGGGAGCTCCTACAATGAGCAGTTCTTC
CDR3: CASSSLSMGSSYNEQFF

D: -
length: 16
size: -
J: TRBJ2-7
V: TRBV6-5
DNA: TGTGCCAGCAGTTCTTTTTCCGGGGGAAGGCCCTACGAGCAGTACTTC
CDR3: CASSSFSGGRPYEQYF

D: TRBD1
length: 13
size: few
J: TRBJ2-7
V: TRBV4-1
DNA: TGCGCCAGCAGACATGACAGGGCTTCCGAGCAGTACTTC
CDR3: CASRHDRASEQYF

D: TRBD1
length: 15
size: many
J: TRBJ2-7
V: TRBV4-2
DNA: TGTGCCAGCAGCCCGAGCACCGGGACAGGTCTCAAGCAGTACTTC
CDR3: CASSPSTGTGLKQYF

D: -
length: 16
size: -
J: TRBJ2-5
V: TRBV2
DNA: TGTGCCAGCAGTGAAAGTGGGGTAGGGTCTCAAGAGACCCAGTACTTC
CDR3: CASSESGVGSQETQYF

D: TRBD2
length: 16
size: -
J: TRBJ2-3
V: TRBV5-6
DNA: TGTGCCAGCAGCTTGTTGGCTAGCGGGCTCACAGATACGCAGTATTTT
CDR3: CASSLLASGLTDTQYF

D: -
length: 14
size: -
J: TRBJ2-4
V: TRBV4-1
DNA: TGCGCCAGCAGCCAAGAAGCCCAGAGAAACATTCAGTACTTC
CDR3: CASSQEAQRNIQYF

D: -
length: 15
size: -
J: TRBJ1-3
V: TRBV30
DNA: TGTGCCTGGAACCCGGGGGTGGTTGCTGGAAACACCATATATTTT
CDR3: CAWNPGVVAGNTIYF

D: TRBD2
length: 16
size: -
J: TRBJ2-1
V: TRBV7-9
DNA: TGTGCCAGCAGCTCCTACACTAGCGGGAGTAGGAATGAGCAGTTCTTC
CDR3: CASSSYTSGSRNEQFF

D: TRBD1
length: 16
size: -
J: TRBJ2-1
V: TRBV5-1
DNA: TGCGCCAGCAGCTTGCCGGGACAGGGAAATTCCTATGAGCAGTTCTTC
CDR3: CASSLPGQGNSYEQFF

D: -
length: 13
size: -
J: TRBJ1-5
V: TRBV10-3
DNA: TGTGCCATCAGCCGGGGCCTCGATCAGCCCCAGCATTTT
CDR3: CAISRGLDQPQHF

D: -
length: 14
size: -
J: TRBJ1-5
V: TRBV2
DNA: TGTGCCAGCAGTGGGCAGGGAATAACGCAGCCCCAGCATTTT
CDR3: CASSGQGITQPQHF

D: -
length: 15
size: -
J: TRBJ2-1
V: TRBV5-4
DNA: TGTGCCAGCAGCTTGGGGACTCCTTCCTACAATGAGCAGTTCTTC
CDR3: CASSLGTPSYNEQFF

D: -
length: 15
size: once
J: TRBJ1-5
V: TRBV12-5
DNA: TGTGCTAGTTCGGACGGTTCGGGGCTTTATCAGCCCCAGCATTTT
CDR3: CASSDGSGLYQPQHF

D: TRBD1
length: 17
size: -
J: TRBJ1-4
V: TRBV13
DNA: TGTGCCAGCAGCTTAGGGTTGACAGGGGGCTCTAATGAAAAACTGTTTTTT
CDR3: CASSLGLTGGSNEKLFF

D: TRBD1
length: 14
size: -
J: TRBJ1-2
V: TRBV7-3
DNA: TGTGCCAGCAGCCCGACAGGGGGCGCGGGTGGCTACACCTTC
CDR3: CASSPTGGAGGYTF

D: -
length: 14
size: few
J: TRBJ1-1
V: TRBV6-5
DNA: TGTGCCAGCAGTTGGGGGAATAGACGGCGAAAAGCTTTCTTT
CDR3: CASSWGNRRRKAFF

D: -
length: 17
size: -
J: TRBJ1-3
V: TRBV5-5
DNA: TGTGCCAGCAGCTTGGTTGTCCGGGGGAGGTCTGGAAACACCATATATTTT
CDR3: CASSLVVRGRSGNTIYF

D: TRBD1
length: 18
size: -
J: TRBJ1-5
V: TRBV30
DNA: TGTGCCTGGAGGACGGGGGACAGGATGAGGGGTCGCAATCAGCCCCAGCATTTT
CDR3: CAWRTGDRMRGRNQPQHF

D: -
length: 16
size: -
J: TRBJ2-3
V: TRBV12-1
DNA: TGTGCCAGCAGCTCTAGCGGGAGGGATTTCGGAGATACGCAGTATTTT
CDR3: CASSSSGRDFGDTQYF

D: TRBD2
length: 13
size: -
J: TRBJ2-2
V: TRBV7-3
DNA: TGTGCCAGCAGCCTGACTAGCGACGGGGAGCTGTTTTTT
CDR3: CASSLTSDGELFF

D: -
length: 14
size: -
J: TRBJ2-1
V: TRBV4-2
DNA: TGTGCCAGCAGACGGGGGGCCTCAGGCAATGAGCAGTTCTTC
CDR3: CASRRGASGNEQFF

D: -
length: 13
size: -
J: TRBJ2-5
V: TRBV11-2
DNA: TGTGCCAGCAGCTTATTAGGGGTTGAGACCCAGTACTTC
CDR3: CASSLLGVETQYF

D: -
length: 13
size: once
J: TRBJ2-2
V: TRBV5-8
DNA: TGTGCCAGCAAACAAACGAACACCGGGGAGCTGTTTTTT
CDR3: CASKQTNTGELFF

D: -
length: 13
size: few
J: TRBJ1-1
V: TRBV6-6
DNA: TGTGCCAGCAGCTCACAGGAGAACACTGAAGCTTTCTTT
CDR3: CASSSQENTEAFF

D: -
length: 14
size: -
J: TRBJ2-5
V: TRBV18
DNA: TGTGCCAGCTCACCTTGGACGGAACAAGAGACCCAGTACTTC
CDR3: CASSPWTEQETQYF

D: TRBD2
length: 17
size: -
J: TRBJ2-3
V: TRBV7-6
DNA: TGTGCCAGCAGCTTAGCATCTGGCAGGGTCGGGACTAATACGCAGTATTTT
CDR3: CASSLASGRVGTNTQYF

D: -
length: 13
size: -
J: TRBJ1-5
V: TRBV4-1
DNA: TGCGCCAGCAGCCACCCCAGAGCGCAGCCCCAGCATTTT
CDR3: CASSHPRAQPQHF

D: -
length: 15
size: -
J: TRBJ1-2
V: TRBV6-1
DNA: TGTGCCAGCAGTGAAGGTACCGGGGGTATCTATGGCTACACCTTC
CDR3: CASSEGTGGIYGYTF

D: TRBD2
length: 16
size: -
J: TRBJ2-3
V: TRBV5-4
DNA: TGTGCCAGCAGCAGTCAACTAGCGGGGGGGCAAGATACGCAGTATTTT
CDR3: CASSSQLAGGQDTQYF

D: TRBD1
length: 15
size: -
J: TRBJ2-7
V: TRBV27
DNA: TGTGCCAGCAGTCCTCGGGACAGGGGATTTTCTGAGCAGTACTTC
CDR3: CASSPRDRGFSEQYF